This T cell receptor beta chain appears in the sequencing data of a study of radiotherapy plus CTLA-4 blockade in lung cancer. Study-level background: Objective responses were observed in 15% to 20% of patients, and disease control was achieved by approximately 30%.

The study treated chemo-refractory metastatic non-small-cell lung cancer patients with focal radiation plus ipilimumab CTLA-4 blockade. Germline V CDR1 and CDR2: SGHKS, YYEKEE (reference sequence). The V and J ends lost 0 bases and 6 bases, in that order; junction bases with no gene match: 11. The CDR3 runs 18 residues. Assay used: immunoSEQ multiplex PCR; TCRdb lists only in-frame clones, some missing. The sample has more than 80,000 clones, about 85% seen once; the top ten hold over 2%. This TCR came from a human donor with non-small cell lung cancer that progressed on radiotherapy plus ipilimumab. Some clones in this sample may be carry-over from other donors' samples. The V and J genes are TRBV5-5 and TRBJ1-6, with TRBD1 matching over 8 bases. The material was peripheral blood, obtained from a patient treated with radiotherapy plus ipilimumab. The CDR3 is CASSLGDRGRMGNSPLHF. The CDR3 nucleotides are TGTGCCAGCAGCTTGGGTGACAGGGGTCGGATGGGTAATTCACCCCTCCACTTT.